These 28 T cell receptor beta chains share one sample of origin, sequenced in a study of blood T cell repertoires in COVID-19. The protocol was immunoSEQ multiplex PCR, while the TCRdb copy is restricted to in-frame clones and leaves out a portion. The data contain about 200,000 clones, around 80% of them singletons. Sequencing used peripheral blood. The receptors were gathered from a man between 45 and 60 years old with active or convalescent COVID-19.

The gene calls are TRBV28 and TRBJ2-1; 9 bases are a match to TRBD2. Germline V CDR1 and CDR2: MDHEN, SYDVKM. The CDR3 extends over 18 amino acids. V was clipped by 6 bases and J by 1 base; unmatched bases: 13. The CDR3 DNA follows: TGTGCCAGCAGCGATCTAGGGGCTAGCGGGGCTTCCTACAATGAGCAGTTCTTC. As protein: CASSDLGASGASYNEQFF.

This clone has a count of ten or more. V and J are TRBV3-1 (or the pseudogene TRBV3-2) and TRBJ2-2, with 10 bases fitting TRBD1. V dropped 3 bases and J dropped 4; count of bases not matched to a gene: 2. Germline V gene data show CDR1 as LGHDT and CDR2 as YNNKEL (reference sequence). CDR3 length: 15 residues. The CDR3 protein is CASSQTGGGTGELFF. In nucleotides, the CDR3 is TGTGCCAGCAGCCAGACAGGGGGCGGCACCGGGGAGCTGTTTTTT.

This sequence joins TRBV7-9 and TRBJ1-2; TRBD1 might be the D (6 bases). The CDR3 runs to 14 residues. Deletions cut 5 bases from V and 2 bases from J, with 12 bases between. In germline, CDR1 is SEHNR, CDR2 FQNEAQ (reference sequence). CDR3 nucleotide sequence: TGTGCCAGCAGCCCCGAGGGGGGGAACTATGGCTACACCTTC. This gives the protein CASSPEGGNYGYTF.

The V gene is TRBV4-3, the J gene TRBJ1-1; 8 bases match TRBD1. Trimming took 4 bases from V and 3 from J; bases not matched to a gene: 7. Germline lookup yields CDR1 LGHNA and CDR2 YSLEER. The CDR3 sequence is 15 residues long. This CDR3 reads CASSPEGQVYTEAFF. CDR3 DNA sequence: TGCGCCAGCAGCCCGGAGGGACAGGTTTACACTGAAGCTTTCTTT.

The chain couples TRBV5-1 to TRBJ1-1; D is unclear. The CDR3 sequence is 15 residues long. V dropped 1 base and J dropped 5 bases, with 15 bases sitting between them. CDR1 is SGHRS and CDR2 is YFSETQ in the germline V gene. The CDR3 DNA reads TGCGCCAGCAGCTTGACCCCCGAGGGTAAGACTGAAGCTTTCTTT. This translates into CASSLTPEGKTEAFF.

This sequence joins TRBV6-2 or TRBV6-3 and TRBJ2-1; 11 bases agree with TRBD2. V lost 4 bases and J lost 4; bases outside the gene matches: 9. There are 17 residues in the CDR3. Germline loops: CDR1 MNHEY, CDR2 SVGEGT. The DNA for the CDR3 is TGTGCCAGCAGTTGGCCTTTAGCGGGGGGGATTTACAATGAGCAGTTCTTC. Its protein product is CASSWPLAGGIYNEQFF.

This clone was detected only once. The rearrangement links TRBV4-2 to TRBJ2-2; 7 bases map to TRBD2. The J segment lost 5 bases and the V segment lost 3 bases, leaving 18 bases of the junction unmatched. This CDR3 has 19 amino acids. Germline V gene sequence: CDR1 LGHNA, CDR2 YNFKEQ. The CDR3 nucleotides are TGTGCCAGCAGCCACCCTCGTTCCCAGCGGGGCCTCAGGACCGGGGAGCTGTTTTTT. It translates to CASSHPRSQRGLRTGELFF.

The V call is TRBV19, the J call TRBJ1-2; the D is unclear. V gave up 1 base and J gave up 8 bases, with 11 bases separating them. This CDR3 region has 13 residues. The germline CDR1 and CDR2 sequences are LNHDA and SQIVND (reference sequence). CDR3 DNA sequence: TGTGCCAGTAGTATAGGCGCGAACCACGGCTACACCTTC. Translated, it gives CASSIGANHGYTF.

This clone was recorded a few times. This sequence joins TRBV27 and TRBJ2-7, with D tentatively TRBD1 (5 bases). The CDR3 totals 15 residues. Germline values: CDR1 MNHEY, CDR2 SMNVEV (reference sequence). V was pared by 3 bases and J by 2 bases, with 14 bases between. The CDR3 spells CASSFGAGWAYEQYF. CDR3 nucleotide sequence: TGTGCCAGCAGTTTTGGGGCAGGGTGGGCCTACGAGCAGTACTTC.

V gene TRBV19 combines with J gene TRBJ1-2; possible D gene TRBD1, 6 bases. Germline V gives CDR1 LNHDA, CDR2 SQIVND (reference sequence). CDR3 length: 14 residues. The V gene lost 8 bases and the J gene lost 8 bases, with 21 bases spanning the gap. CDR3 in DNA: TGTGCCAGTTCACTCCTTACAGGGCGCGAGGGCTACACCTTC. The encoded protein is CASSLLTGREGYTF.

The CDR3 DNA sequence: TGTGCCAGTCGGAGAGTCGATAGCATGAACACTGAAGCTTTCTTT. Amino acid sequence: CASRRVDSMNTEAFF. The chain is built from TRBV5-6 and TRBJ1-1, with D uncertain. Trimming shortened V by 8 bases and J by 0 bases, and 17 bases separated the two germline ends. CDR1 is SGHDT, CDR2 YYEEEE, per germline. CDR3 length: 15 amino acids.

J is TRBJ1-5 and V is TRBV2, with D hard to call. This CDR3 is 13 amino acids long. V dropped 4 bases and J dropped 4 bases, with 8 bases sitting between them. Germline CDR1 is SNHLY and CDR2 is FYNNEI. The CDR3 region is CASSGTSNQPQHF. The CDR3 bases are TGTGCCAGCAGTGGGACTTCAAATCAGCCCCAGCATTTT.

The CDR3 reads CASSQTGNLEETQYF. Here the CDR3 DNA reads TGTGCCAGCAGCCAAACGGGAAACCTAGAAGAGACCCAGTACTTC. The gene calls are TRBV9 and TRBJ2-5; D perhaps matches TRBD2 (5 bases). Germline V gene sequence: CDR1 SGDLS, CDR2 YYNGEE. This CDR3 region has 15 residues. With 4 bases removed from V and 3 bases from J, the gap between germline ends came to 16 bases. Looking up the rest from reference TRBV9 and TRBJ2-5 gives the full variable domain: DSGVTQTPKHLITATGQRVTLRCSPRSGDLSVYWYQQSLDQGLQFLIQYYNGEERAKGNILERFSAQQFPDLHSELNLSSLELGDSALYFCASSQTGNLEETQYFGPGTRLLVL.

The chain carries TRBV27 and TRBJ2-1, with 11 bases aligning to TRBD2. Per germline, CDR1 MNHEY and CDR2 SMNVEV (reference sequence). The J segment lost 4 bases and the V segment lost 5 bases, leaving 1 base of the junction unmatched. The CDR3 totals 14 residues. The CDR3 loop is CASSGLAGYNEQFF. The DNA for the CDR3 is TGTGCCAGCAGTGGACTAGCGGGTTACAATGAGCAGTTCTTC.

This chain uses TRBV7-8 with TRBJ2-7; a possible D gene is TRBD2 (5 bases). The CDR3 has 11 residues. CDR1 and CDR2 (germline): SGHVS, FQNEAQ. Trimming shortened V by 3 bases and J by 7 bases, and 7 bases separated the two germline ends. The CDR3, as DNA: TGTGCCAGCAGCTTCGGGGTGGAGCAGTACGTC. Its protein product is CASSFGVEQYV.

In this sample, this clone turned up once. This chain uses TRBV7-9 with TRBJ1-6; possible D gene TRBD1, 6 bases. Looked up from germline, CDR1 is SEHNR and CDR2 is FQNEAQ (reference sequence). V was trimmed by 4 bases and J by 9 bases, leaving 10 bases between them. The CDR3 contains 13 residues. CDR3 amino acids: CASSSSRGSPLHF. CDR3 coding DNA: TGTGCCAGCAGCTCCTCCAGGGGTTCACCCCTCCACTTT.

The chain couples TRBV7-8 to TRBJ1-5; no clear D. Per germline, CDR1 SGHVS and CDR2 FQNEAQ. The CDR3 has 13 amino acids. V lost 1 base and J 2 bases, leaving 3 bases between the germline ends. CDR3 DNA: TGTGCCAGCAGCTTAGTAGGCAATCAGCCCCAGCATTTT. Translated: CASSLVGNQPQHF.

The rearrangement joins TRBV5-1 to TRBJ2-7; the match to TRBD1 covers 9 bases. The CDR3 has 14 amino acids. Germline V lookup: CDR1 SGHRS, CDR2 YFSETQ. With 0 bases clipped from V and 6 bases from J, the junction kept 4 bases outside the gene matches. CDR3 residues: CASSLDVTGGEQYF. The CDR3 region has the DNA TGCGCCAGCAGCTTGGATGTGACAGGGGGCGAGCAGTACTTC.

The chain recombines TRBV28 with TRBJ2-7; 11 bases line up with TRBD2. V shed 6 bases and J 2 bases; nucleotides not matched to a gene: 6. Germline CDR1 is MDHEN and CDR2 is SYDVKM. The CDR3 extends over 15 amino acids. For the CDR3, the DNA is TGTGCCAGCAGCCGACGACTAGCGGGGACCTACGAGCAGTACGTC. Translated: CASSRRLAGTYEQYV.

V is TRBV9 and J is TRBJ1-2; D uncertain. This CDR3 region has 11 residues. The V end was cut by 3 bases, the J end by 6 bases, with 6 bases between. Germline CDR1 SGDLS, CDR2 YYNGEE. CDR3 sequence reads: CASSGSDGYTF. For the CDR3, the DNA is TGTGCCAGCAGCGGATCGGATGGCTACACCTTC.

This clone was observed a handful of times. V is TRBV13 and J is TRBJ1-5; 8 positions agree with TRBD1. Losses at the gene ends were 5 bases for V and 2 bases for J; bases not matched to a gene: 2. Germline V CDR1 and CDR2: PRHDT, FYEKMQ (reference sequence). The CDR3 runs to 14 residues. CDR3 bases: TGTGCCAGCAGCCGGGGACAGGGCAATCAGCCCCAGCATTTT. It translates to CASSRGQGNQPQHF. The variable domain in full, with the rest retrieved from reference TRBV13 and TRBJ1-5, is AAGVIQSPRHLIKEKRETATLKCYPIPRHDTVYWYQQGPGQDPQFLISFYEKMQSDKGSIPDRFSAQQFSDYHSELNMSSLELGDSALYFCASSRGQGNQPQHFGDGTRLSIL.

CDR3 residues: CASSSYDREVNQPQHF. The CDR3 DNA reads TGTGCCAGCAGTTCCTATGACAGGGAAGTCAATCAGCCCCAGCATTTT. The chain carries TRBV28 and TRBJ1-5, with TRBD1 matching over 7 bases. The CDR3 is made up of 16 amino acids. The germline gives CDR1 MDHEN, CDR2 SYDVKM. With 4 bases clipped from V and 3 bases from J, the junction kept 9 bases outside the gene matches.

The chain joins TRBV7-2 to TRBJ1-5; D not certain. Deletions cut 4 bases from V and 1 base from J, with 14 bases between. The CDR3 is 16 amino acids. CDR1 SGHTA and CDR2 FQGNSA come from the germline V gene. The CDR3 region has the DNA TGTGCCAGCAGCTCCCATTCCTTCGCGAGCAATCAGCCCCAGCATTTT. Its translation: CASSSHSFASNQPQHF.

The chain couples TRBV19 to TRBJ2-2, with 8 nucleotides matching TRBD1. The length of the CDR3 is 13 residues. With 6 bases clipped from V and 7 bases from J, the junction kept 4 bases outside the gene matches. CDR1 and CDR2 from the germline V gene are LNHDA and SQIVND (reference sequence). The CDR3 here is CASRYRGSGELFF. CDR3 coding DNA: TGTGCCAGTAGGTACAGGGGGAGCGGGGAGCTGTTTTTT. Using reference TRBV19 and TRBJ2-2 for the parts outside the CDR3, the full variable domain is DGGITQSPKYLFRKEGQNVTLSCEQNLNHDAMYWYRQDPGQGLRLIYYSQIVNDFQKGDIAEGYSVSREKKESFPLTVTSAQKNPTAFYLCASRYRGSGELFFGEGSRLTVL.

V is TRBV13 and J is TRBJ2-7; D perhaps matches TRBD2 (7 bases). CDR3 length equals 15 residues. Trimming pared 4 bases from V and 6 bases from J, leaving 19 bases between. Germline assignment: CDR1 PRHDT and CDR2 FYEKMQ (reference sequence). CDR3 region: CASSSGGGLAGEQYV. The DNA of the CDR3 is TGTGCCAGCAGCTCCGGCGGGGGCCTAGCTGGCGAGCAGTACGTC.

The rearrangement uses TRBV6-1 and TRBJ1-5, with 7 nucleotides matching TRBD1. The V gene end was trimmed by 1 base and the J gene end by 7 bases; junction bases not matched to a gene: 7. The CDR3 totals 15 residues. The germline CDR1 and CDR2 sequences are MNHNS and SASEGT. CDR3 residues: CASSEGYTGAQPQHF. CDR3 nucleotide sequence: TGTGCCAGCAGTGAAGGTTATACAGGGGCCCAGCCCCAGCATTTT.

On this clone itself: The sample contains more than one DNA sequence encoding this CDR3. J is TRBJ2-7 and V is TRBV28; D perhaps matches TRBD2 (6 bases). V dropped 3 bases and J dropped 3 bases, with 6 bases sitting between them. This CDR3 spans 12 amino acids. CDR1 is MDHEN, CDR2 SYDVKM, per germline. CDR3 sequence: CASSLGLYEQYF. The CDR3 nucleotides are TGTGCCAGCAGTTTGGGACTCTACGAGCAGTACTTC.

On this clone itself: This clone may be a read error of a much larger clone one base away. J is TRBJ1-2 and V is TRBV7-2; maybe TRBD1 (6 bases). Germline V gene lookup returns CDR1 SGHTA and CDR2 FQGNSA. CDR3 length equals 13 residues. V shed 3 bases and J shed 3 bases, with 8 bases lying between them. Here the CDR3 DNA reads TGTGCCAGCAGCTTTCGACAGGACTATGGCTACACCTTC. Amino acids: CASSFRQDYGYTF.